This TCR beta chain originates from a study of shared clonotypes between healthy human individuals. About this clone: The antigen remains unidentified.

General study results and limits: Relative to memory subsets, naive subsets generally showed larger estimated richness.

Adult Caucasians living in Nashville, Tennessee made up all of the donors. Clones were sequenced by immunoSEQ multiplex PCR, and TCRdb holds only the in-frame ones, with some missing. The table has 2 million to 2.5 million clones, 92% seen once. The receptor was derived from a man between 18 and 29 years old in good health. Some clones in this sample may be carry-over from other donors' samples. Sequenced: naive CD4+ T cells from PBMCs. The subset: CD45RA+ positively selected.

The CDR3 reads CSAPYRETQYF. The CDR3 nucleotides are TGCAGTGCCCCCTATAGAGAGACCCAGTACTTC. The genes are TRBV20-1 and TRBJ2-5; D gene uncertain. V lost 6 bases to trimming and J lost 4 bases, with 9 bases between them. This CDR3 has 11 residues. Germline assignment: CDR1 DFQATT and CDR2 SNEGSKA (reference sequence).